The clone carrying this TCR beta chain was picked up many times. These data come from a study of early T cells in non-severe SARS-CoV-2 infection. Turning to the study itself: Chains were unpaired, as sequencing was done on bulk RNA from unsorted whole blood.

This CDR3 has 12 residues. V shed 7 bases and J shed 5 bases, with 10 bases lying between them. Tagging with unique molecular identifiers was applied to individual cDNA molecules. TCRdb called the 5' RACE reads again in MiXCR, with one record for every CDR3 protein. The repertoire holds 60,000 or so distinct CDR3 sequences, with around 10% as singletons. The receptor was derived from an adult who was a healthcare worker with PCR-confirmed SARS-CoV-2 infection or an uninfected control (not recorded which). The sequenced sample consisted of whole blood. The chain recombines TRBV12-3 or TRBV12-4 with TRBJ2-3; D ambiguous. In nucleotides, the CDR3 is TGTGCCAGCATGAGGATGGGAGATACGCAGTATTTT. Translating it yields CASMRMGDTQYF.